This entry lists 26 T cell receptor beta chains sequenced from one sample in a study of OX40 agonist ivuxolimab in advanced cancers. Repertoires were generated with immunoSEQ multiplex PCR, while TCRdb's copy carries only in-frame clones and drops some. The sample lists about 80,000 clones, about 86% seen once, with approximately 6.3% in the top ten. The sequenced sample was CD4+ or CD8+ T cells sorted from blood, obtained in a trial of the OX40 agonist ivuxolimab. These receptor sequences come from an adult with an advanced solid tumor such as melanoma, head and neck, liver or kidney cancer.

J is TRBJ1-5 and V is TRBV19, with D possibly being TRBD1 (5 bases). Between the trimmed V and J ends, which lost 1 base and 4 bases, there was a span of 8 bases. The CDR3 has 14 amino acids. Germline CDR1 reads LNHDA; CDR2 reads SQIVND (reference sequence). CDR3 protein: CASSIGQNNQPQHF. The CDR3 DNA reads as TGTGCCAGTAGTATAGGACAGAATAATCAGCCCCAGCATTTT.

The V and J genes are TRBV5-6 and TRBJ2-7; 8 positions match TRBD1. This CDR3 is built from 15 residues. Trimming took 4 bases from V and 3 from J; bases not matched to a gene: 9. CDR1 is SGHDT, CDR2 YYEEEE, per germline. For the CDR3, the DNA is TGTGCCAGCAGCCCTCGCTGGACAGGGAACTACGAGCAGTACTTC. As protein: CASSPRWTGNYEQYF.

This clone came up a few times. The chain links TRBV10-1 to TRBJ2-3, with 8 bases matching TRBD2. V trimming: 4 bases; J trimming: 1 base; junction bases outside the gene matches: 4. Germline CDR1 WNHNN, CDR2 SYGVQD (reference sequence). This CDR3 is 15 amino acids long. CDR3 residues: CASSGSTSGTDTQYF. CDR3 bases: TGCGCCAGCAGTGGGTCGACTAGCGGCACAGATACGCAGTATTTT.

This clone was detected only a few times. V is TRBV28 and J is TRBJ2-3; D is possibly TRBD1 or TRBD2 (5 bases each). V dropped 5 bases and J dropped 0 bases, with 15 bases sitting between them. CDR3 length: 16 amino acids. Germline loops: CDR1 MDHEN, CDR2 SYDVKM. The CDR3 DNA is TGTGCCAGCAGTCCCTTGGGGGTTTTCAGCACAGATACGCAGTATTTT. This gives the protein CASSPLGVFSTDTQYF.

The V gene is TRBV11-2, the J gene TRBJ1-4; D unresolved. Trimming removed 0 bases at V and 8 bases at J, with 7 bases between. CDR1 and CDR2 (germline): SGHAT, FQNNGV. This CDR3 spans 13 amino acids. The CDR3 sequence is CASSLDYTEKLFF. The CDR3 DNA reads as TGTGCCAGCAGCTTAGACTACACGGAAAAACTGTTTTTT.

The genes are TRBV19 and TRBJ1-5, with D possibly being TRBD1 (5 bases). V was pared by 4 bases and J by 1 base, with 8 bases between. The CDR3 contains 14 residues. Germline V gene lookup returns CDR1 LNHDA and CDR2 SQIVND (reference sequence). In nucleotides, the CDR3 is TGTGCCAGTAGTACCTGGGGGAGCAATCAGCCCCAGCATTTT. Its protein is CASSTWGSNQPQHF.

The gene calls are TRBV5-1 and TRBJ2-5; 7 nucleotides match TRBD2. The germline gives CDR1 SGHRS, CDR2 YFSETQ. The CDR3 consists of 15 residues. The J segment lost 12 bases and the V segment lost 0 bases, leaving 14 bases of the junction unmatched. In DNA, the CDR3 is TGCGCCAGCAGCTTGGCAGGTGCGAGTAGCGGGCATAAGTACTTC. It translates to CASSLAGASSGHKYF.

The rearrangement links TRBV18 to TRBJ1-4, with D possibly TRBD1 on 6 matching bases. V shed 2 bases and J shed 2 bases, with 9 bases lying between them. The CDR3 totals 15 residues. Germline CDR1 reads KGHSH; CDR2 reads LQKENI. Here the CDR3 reads CASSPRTETNEKLFF. CDR3 bases: TGTGCCAGCTCACCAAGGACAGAGACTAATGAAAAACTGTTTTTT.

The V gene is TRBV6-6, the J gene TRBJ2-1; 7 bases fit TRBD1. The CDR3 length is 13 residues. With 8 bases clipped from V and 8 bases from J, the junction kept 9 bases outside the gene matches. Germline CDR1 reads MNHNY; CDR2 reads SVGAGI (reference sequence). This chain's CDR3 is CASDGGQADEQFF. The DNA for the CDR3 is TGTGCCAGCGACGGTGGACAGGCGGATGAGCAGTTCTTC.

V gene TRBV21-1 combines with J gene TRBJ1-1; TRBD1, the table's D call, was not compared with the DNA. TRBV21-1 is noted as a pseudogene. The CDR3 loop spans 16 amino acids. CDR3 region: CASSNRLGGLNTEAFF. CDR3 coding DNA: TGTGCCAGCAGCAATAGGTTAGGGGGTTTGAACACTGAAGCTTTCTTT.

V is TRBV5-1 and J is TRBJ2-7; TRBD2 agrees at 9 bases. The germline V gene has CDR1 SGHRS and CDR2 YFSETQ. With V trimmed by 4 bases and J by 2 bases, 7 bases remained unmatched. The CDR3 sequence is 15 residues long. The CDR3 region is CASSPGSSGTYEQYF. DNA for the CDR3: TGCGCCAGCAGCCCCGGGTCTAGCGGGACCTACGAGCAGTACTTC. Looking up the rest from reference TRBV5-1 and TRBJ2-7 gives the full variable domain: KAGVTQTPRYLIKTRGQQVTLSCSPISGHRSVSWYQQTPGQGLQFLFEYFSETQRNKGNFPGRFSGRQFSNSRSEMNVSTLELGDSALYLCASSPGSSGTYEQYFGPGTRLTVT.

The chain has TRBV29-1 and TRBJ2-1; D possibly corresponds to TRBD2 (6 bases). Germline CDR1 reads SQVTM; CDR2 reads ANQGSEA. The CDR3 extends over 15 amino acids. V lost 3 bases, J lost 2 bases, and 14 bases lay in between. This chain's CDR3 is CSVDRPSDPYNEQFF. CDR3 nucleotides: TGCAGCGTTGATAGGCCTAGCGACCCCTACAATGAGCAGTTCTTC.

The chain links TRBV7-9 to TRBJ2-1, with D possibly TRBD1 on 7 matching bases. V was pared by 4 bases and J by 4 bases, with 14 bases between. This CDR3 comprises 15 residues. Germline CDR1 SEHNR, CDR2 FQNEAQ (reference sequence). CDR3 nucleotide sequence: TGTGCCAGCAGCTCCCAGGGGGGCCTTTACAATGAGCAGTTCTTC. It is translated as CASSSQGGLYNEQFF.

The V call is TRBV15, the J call TRBJ2-7; 8 bases are shared with TRBD1. CDR3 length equals 15 residues. The junction had 2 bases not matched to a gene; V was cut back by 0 bases and J by 1 base. Germline lookup yields CDR1 LNHNV and CDR2 YYDKDF (reference sequence). For the CDR3, the DNA is TGTGCCACCAGCAGAGAACGGACAGGGTCCTACGAGCAGTACGTC. It codes for CATSRERTGSYEQYV.

J is TRBJ2-1 and V is TRBV10-3, with 8 bases that match TRBD1. The CDR3 consists of 12 residues. Germline trimming cut 6 bases from V and 8 bases from J; bases unmatched to any gene: 3. CDR1 and CDR2 from the germline V gene are ENHRY and SYGVKD. The CDR3 coding sequence is TGTGCCATCAGCAGGGGGCAGGATGAGCAGTTCTTC. The encoded protein is CAISRGQDEQFF.

The gene calls are TRBV6-6 and TRBJ1-6; D might be TRBD1 (6 bases). V lost 5 bases to trimming and J lost 9 bases, with 17 bases between them. The germline CDR1 and CDR2 sequences are MNHNY and SVGAGI (reference sequence). This CDR3 spans 15 amino acids. This CDR3 is CASSLAGGGSSPLHF. As DNA, the CDR3 is TGTGCCAGCAGTCTCGCGGGCGGGGGCAGTTCACCCCTCCACTTT.

The V gene is TRBV6-5, the J gene TRBJ2-5; the D call may be TRBD1 or TRBD2 (5 bases each). TRBJ2-7 matches the DNA end more closely, so the J call is doubtful. Germline loops: CDR1 MNHEY, CDR2 SVGAGI. The length of the CDR3 is 15 residues. The CDR3 sequence: CASSRGRLNSYEQYF. The CDR3 nucleotides are TGTGCCAGCAGTAGGGGACGCCTCAATTCCTACGAGCAGTACTTC.

V usage is TRBV11-2 and J usage is TRBJ2-1; TRBD2 might be the D (5 bases). Germline V gene lookup returns CDR1 SGHAT and CDR2 FQNNGV. The CDR3 extends over 17 amino acids. Deletions cut 6 bases from V and 0 bases from J, with 18 bases between. CDR3 protein: CASSFLRGSGSYNEQFF. In DNA form, the CDR3 reads TGTGCCAGCAGTTTCCTCCGGGGAAGCGGCTCCTACAATGAGCAGTTCTTC.

The chain employs TRBV9 and TRBJ2-2; 9 bases are shared with TRBD2. The junction had 5 bases not matched to a gene; V was cut back by 4 bases and J by 1 base. The CDR3 totals 16 residues. The germline gives CDR1 SGDLS, CDR2 YYNGEE. CDR3 coding DNA: TGTGCCAGCAGCCCATTAGCGGGAGAGAACACCGGGGAGCTGTTTTTT. Protein product: CASSPLAGENTGELFF.

J is TRBJ2-2 and V is TRBV5-6, with unresolved D. The CDR3 runs 12 residues. With 4 bases removed from V and 6 bases from J, the gap between germline ends came to 7 bases. The germline gives CDR1 SGHDT, CDR2 YYEEEE. The chain's CDR3 is CASSIPPGELFF. The CDR3 nucleotides read TGTGCCAGCAGCATACCGCCCGGGGAGCTGTTTTTT.

As DNA, the CDR3 is TGTGCCAGCTCCCCCGGGACTAGCGGGAGTACAGCCCACGAGCAGTACTTC. This encodes CASSPGTSGSTAHEQYF. J is TRBJ2-7 and V is TRBV18; 14 bases are a match to TRBD2. The J segment lost 5 bases and the V segment lost 6 bases, leaving 12 bases of the junction unmatched. Per the germline V gene, CDR1 is KGHSH and CDR2 is LQKENI. CDR3 length: 17 residues.

The V and J genes are TRBV28 and TRBJ1-5, with D possibly matching TRBD1 (6 bases). The CDR3 contains 15 residues. In germline, CDR1 is MDHEN, CDR2 SYDVKM. The germline V and J ends were trimmed by 7 bases and 0 bases, with 13 bases remaining between them. CDR3 DNA: TGTGCCAGCATCCGGGACAATTATAGCAATCAGCCCCAGCATTTT. Translation gives CASIRDNYSNQPQHF.

The chain joins TRBV11-2 to TRBJ1-2, with TRBD1 identical over 9 bases. The CDR3 length is 13 residues. V dropped 5 bases and J dropped 7; count of bases not matched to a gene: 5. Germline CDR1 SGHAT, CDR2 FQNNGV. CDR3 in DNA: TGTGCCAGCAGCGCGACAGGGGGAAGTGGCTACACCTTC. It codes for CASSATGGSGYTF.

V and J are TRBV6-5 and TRBJ1-1; D uncertain. Germline V lookup: CDR1 MNHEY, CDR2 SVGAGI. This CDR3 region has 13 residues. The V and J ends lost 6 bases and 4 bases respectively, with 12 bases between them. The CDR3 region is CASSLGRVTEAFF. The DNA for the CDR3 is TGTGCCAGCAGCCTCGGGAGGGTCACTGAAGCTTTCTTT.

This clone was seen only once. V gene TRBV7-9 combines with J gene TRBJ2-2; D unclear. CDR3 length: 14 amino acids. From germline, CDR1 is SEHNR and CDR2 FQNEAQ (reference sequence). Trimming stripped 5 bases from V and 2 bases from J, with 9 bases between. CDR3 DNA sequence: TGTGCCAGCAGCCCTACACCTAACACCGGGGAGCTGTTTTTT. Its protein product is CASSPTPNTGELFF.

As DNA, the CDR3 is TGTGCCAGCAGCTCGAGGGGACAGACGGGACGATCACCCCTCCACTTT. Protein product: CASSSRGQTGRSPLHF. This sequence joins TRBV11-2 and TRBJ1-6; 7 positions match TRBD1. CDR1 and CDR2 (germline): SGHAT, FQNNGV. V was pared by 4 bases and J by 10 bases, with 13 bases of the junction left unmatched. The CDR3 has 16 amino acids.